The T cell receptor beta chain described here comes from a study of a mutant IDH1 vaccine in newly diagnosed glioma (dated by TCRdb to about 2021). For the wider study: In the chemotherapy-containing groups, vaccination started alongside temozolomide cycles, whereas in patients who had radiotherapy alone it started 4-6 weeks after radiotherapy. Of the roughly 34 treated patients, approximately 62% were male and around 40% were female, and the mean age was about 40 years. Prior to enrollment, patients had been given standard therapy consisting of radiotherapy alone, temozolomide alone, or radiochemotherapy with temozolomide, with the combination given to most patients. Visit V12 was the week-35 safety follow-up and visit V13 was the week-47 end of study. Peripheral blood samples were drawn at six visits, namely V03 (baseline), V05, V07, V10, V12 and V13. For exploratory analyses, longitudinal TCRB deep sequencing was carried out in under 30 treated patients wherever samples were available.

From the germline V gene, CDR1 is WSHSY and CDR2 is SAAADI. V lost 4 bases and J lost 5 bases; the stretch between them is 9 bases long. Taken from cysteine to phenylalanine, the CDR3 has 13 residues. Just CDR3 DNA is preserved here, 39 bases in frame from base 1. Receptors were amplified or captured by the immunoSEQ multiplex PCR assay. Rearranged TCR beta chain sequences were amplified using the hsTCRB Kit according to the manufacturer's protocol. An Illumina MiSeq was used to sequence the TCRB libraries. In the source study's methods: The kit vendor's proprietary platform handled demultiplexing, trimming and gene mapping. TCRdb holds this immuneACCESS table with in-frame rearrangements only. Some clones are missing; in checked studies, unresolved V genes explain under half, and the rest has no known cause. V and J calls and clone size are those listed in that table; D and trimming were worked out from the DNA. The sample table holds over 30,000 clones, of which 90% were seen once. Around 5% of the sample lies in the top ten.

Sample time point, as interpreted from the label and publication: week 47, end of study. A 20-mer mutant IDH1 peptide at 300 micrograms in Montanide made up each vaccine dose, which was injected subcutaneously together with topical imiquimod. Patients were given eight vaccinations, in weeks 1, 3, 5, 7, 11, 15, 19 and 23, which matched visits V03 through V10. Donors had newly diagnosed WHO grade 3 or 4 IDH1-mutant astrocytomas with loss of nuclear ATRX. The samples were drawn from NOA16, a multicentre, single-arm, open-label phase I trial in Germany that tested a mutant IDH1 peptide vaccine in humans for the first time. The DNeasy Blood and Tissue Kit was used to extract genomic DNA from EDTA blood for TCRB sequencing. General findings and caveats noted by the study authors: It was noted by the authors that analyses of patient blood samples could not be reproduced owing to sample limitations. No apparent relationship was observed between pseudoprogression and alterations in the top peripheral T cell clonotypes detected by TCRB sequencing. Selection of PBMC samples for TCRB deep sequencing was based on availability. Vaccine-induced immune responses across multiple MHC alleles were detected in roughly 94% of patients.

In the case of this clone: This receptor's antigen is unknown. Within one base of it there is no much larger clone, and no base qualities were kept.

The receptor chain draws on TRBV10-2 and TRBJ1-3, with a tentative D gene TRBD1 over 6 matching bases. This sequence was found in a woman between 35 and 50 years old with glioma. Sample: PBMCs, taken from a glioma patient whose treatment included an IDH1 peptide vaccine. The nucleotide sequence is given as TGCGCCAGCAGTGCAGGGGAAAGAAACACCATATATTTT. Its product reads: CASSAGERNTIYF.